This TCR beta chain is drawn from a study of neurological immune-mediated disorders (dated 2019 in TCRdb). Background for the entire study: Of the approximately 34 multiple sclerosis patients, about 31 had relapsing-remitting MS and 3 had secondary progressive MS. Peripheral blood TCR-beta repertoires from patients with HTLV-I-associated myelopathy (HAM/TSP), patients with multiple sclerosis, and healthy controls were compared in the study using UMI-based sequencing. The roughly 110 TCR-beta libraries included longitudinal samples, technical triplicates and paired sorted CD4+ and CD8+ T-cell subsets alongside PBMC samples. The cohort comprised 68 subjects: around 15 HAM/TSP patients, approximately 34 multiple sclerosis patients and approximately 20 healthy controls. General study outcomes and caveats: TCR clonal expansion was highest in HAM/TSP patients and lowest in MS patients, with MS patients falling below even healthy controls. No identical CDR3 amino acid sequences were found to be shared among expanded clones across subjects, suggesting that TCR-beta repertoires were private in all groups. Phylogenetic analysis grouped repertoires from 18 of 34 MS patients into a cluster of related CDR3 sequences, suggesting a possible repertoire-level signature. No association of the MS cluster with clinical or MRI features was observed, and the need for larger cohorts was stated by the authors.

For unsorted PBMC libraries, 2 million PBMCs were used after storage in RNAlater at -80 degrees C until RNA extraction. Multiple sclerosis patients were enrolled in a US clinical protocol under which disease progression was evaluated by magnetic resonance imaging. Peripheral blood was subjected to Ficoll-Hypaque density gradient centrifugation to isolate PBMCs, which were then cryopreserved in liquid nitrogen. This clonotype was recorded many times. Its antigen remains undetermined. No qualities accompany the bases; no much larger clone lies one base away. Ends trimmed: V by 4 bases, J by 3 bases; bases unmatched to a gene: 5. Looking up the germline V gene yields CDR1 SGHAT and CDR2 FQNNGV. From its cysteine to its phenylalanine, the CDR3 spans 16 amino acids. Solely the CDR3 DNA is kept, with 48 bases framed from the first base. cDNA was synthesized by template-switch 5'RACE using a primer carrying a 10-nucleotide random unique molecular identifier by which each TCR transcript was tagged. Every sequencing run covered 15-18 subjects and yielded more than 180 million TCR-beta sequences. The RNeasy kit was used for extraction of total RNA. Using the KAPA Real-time Library Amplification kit, TCR-beta VDJ regions were amplified with primers for the TCR constant region and the 5'RACE anchor. A first PCR added sample indexes and Illumina adaptors, and a second PCR then raised library yield. After Ampure bead purification, the roughly 650 bp TCR product was size-selected on a 2% E-gel SizeSelection system. Before pooling, library quality was checked on a Bioanalyzer, concentration was measured with Qubit, and libraries were quantified with the Kapa Library Quantification kit. An Illumina HiSeq 2500 was used to sequence the libraries paired-end at 2 x 150 bp. To increase sequence diversity, about 25-31% phiX was spiked into each library pool. Processing in the source paper ran as follows. The quality-filtered reads were processed with the UMI-based MiGEC pipeline, whose error correction step removed more than 85% of the raw TCR sequences. VDJ genes were aligned to IMGT germline references, and clonotypes were defined by unique CDR3 amino acid sequence plus V-J genes. Clonal expansion, Shannon diversity, and CDR3 relatedness (CalcPairwiseDistances, ClusterSamples) were evaluated with VDJtools, and phylogenetic trees were built with CLCbio workbench. A clone was classed as expanded if it had 8 or more unique UMIs, a cutoff based on coefficient-of-variation modelling across technical triplicates. The public reads were quality trimmed at Q25 with fastp and then assembled into clones with MiXCR by TCRdb, keeping productive beta chains. Entries that share a CDR3 protein sequence are merged under the most common genes and DNA. V and J calls and clone size were set by TCRdb, not the authors. This sample gives around 67,000 distinct CDR3 sequences in total; roughly 5.6% of them show up just once. Less than 7.5% of the sample comes from the top ten.

The sequence was obtained from a man between 18 and 35 years old with multiple sclerosis. Source material: PBMCs. The chain uses TRBV11-2 and TRBJ2-3; a stretch of 12 junction bases matches TRBD2. The CDR3 corresponds to CASSSGGTSGTDTQYF. The sequenced DNA is TGTGCCAGCAGCTCCGGAGGGACTAGCGGGACAGATACGCAGTATTTT.